This T cell receptor (beta chain) was captured in a study of blood T cell repertoires in COVID-19. Repertoires were generated with immunoSEQ multiplex PCR, while TCRdb's copy carries only in-frame clones and drops some. The repertoire has about 58,000 clones, about 89% of them found once; the top ten carry roughly an eighth. The length of the CDR3 is 14 residues. V was trimmed by 4 bases and J by 2 bases, leaving 12 bases between them. Germline lookup yields CDR1 SGHNT and CDR2 YYREEE (reference sequence). Sequencing used peripheral blood. The V gene is TRBV5-4, the J gene TRBJ2-5; D is possibly TRBD2 (5 bases). The TCR comes from a woman in her sixties or seventies with active COVID-19. The CDR3 coding sequence is TGTGCCAGCAGCCCATCGACTATACAAGAGACCCAGTACTTC. This encodes CASSPSTIQETQYF.